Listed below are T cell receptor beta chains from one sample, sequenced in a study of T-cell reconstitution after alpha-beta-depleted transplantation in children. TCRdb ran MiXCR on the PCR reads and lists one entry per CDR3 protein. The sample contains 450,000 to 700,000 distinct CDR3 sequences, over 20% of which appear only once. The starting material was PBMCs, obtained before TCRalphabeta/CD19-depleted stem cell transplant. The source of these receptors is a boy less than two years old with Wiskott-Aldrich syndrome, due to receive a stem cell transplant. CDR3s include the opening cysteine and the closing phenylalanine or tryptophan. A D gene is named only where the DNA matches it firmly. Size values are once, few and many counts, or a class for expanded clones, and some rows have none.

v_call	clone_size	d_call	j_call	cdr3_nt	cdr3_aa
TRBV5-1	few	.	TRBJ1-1	TGCGCCAGCAGCCCCGGGGGCCTTAACACTGAAGCTTTCTTT	CASSPGGLNTEAFF
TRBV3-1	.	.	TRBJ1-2	TGTGCCAGCAGCCAAGTAGGCCCCAGCGGCTACACCTTC	CASSQVGPSGYTF
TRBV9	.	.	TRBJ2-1	TGTGCCACGGGAGTAGAGAATGAGCAGTTCTTC	CATGVENEQFF
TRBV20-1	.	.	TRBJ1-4	TGCAGTTCAACTACCGGGGGATCCGAAAAACTGTTTTTT	CSSTTGGSEKLFF
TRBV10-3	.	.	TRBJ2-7	TGTGCCATCAGACGAACTAGCGAGCAGTACTTC	CAIRRTSEQYF
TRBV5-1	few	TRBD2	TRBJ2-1	TGCGCCAGCAGCTTGTCTATAGCGGGTGTAAATGAGCAGTTCTTC	CASSLSIAGVNEQFF
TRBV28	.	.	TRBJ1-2	TGTGCCAGCGTGGGGGGGCCTAACTATGGCTACACCTTC	CASVGGPNYGYTF
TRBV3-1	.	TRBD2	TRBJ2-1	TGTGCCAGCAGCTTCATAGCGGGCCCGGGCTACAATGAGCAGTTCTTC	CASSFIAGPGYNEQFF
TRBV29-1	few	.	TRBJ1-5	TGCAGCGTTCAGGGGCGTAGCAATCAGCCCCAGCATTTT	CSVQGRSNQPQHF
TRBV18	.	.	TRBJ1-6	TGTGCCAGCTCACCGAACGGTCCGGGACGGCTTAATTCACCCCTCCACTTT	CASSPNGPGRLNSPLHF
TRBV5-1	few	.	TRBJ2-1	TGCGCCAGCGGCCTTGGGGGGTCCTACAATGAGCAGTTCTTC	CASGLGGSYNEQFF
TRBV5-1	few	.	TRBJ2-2	TGCGCCAGCAGCCGACGTAAAGGGACCGGGGAGCTGTTTTTT	CASSRRKGTGELFF
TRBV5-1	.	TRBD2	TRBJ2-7	TGCGCCAGCAGCTTTGACGTAGCGGGAGTAGGTGAGCAGTACTTC	CASSFDVAGVGEQYF
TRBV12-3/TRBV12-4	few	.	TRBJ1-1	TGTGCCAGCAGCCTCGAGCGGGGACCACCCACTGAAGCTTTCTTT	CASSLERGPPTEAFF
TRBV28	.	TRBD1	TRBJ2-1	TGTGCCAGCAGGCACAGGGGGCGCATCAATGAGCAGTTCTTC	CASRHRGRINEQFF
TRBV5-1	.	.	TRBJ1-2	TGCGCCAGCAGGCAGGAGTACGACTATGGCTACACCTTC	CASRQEYDYGYTF
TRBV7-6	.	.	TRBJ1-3	TGTGCCAGCAGCCAGGGGTCTGGCTCTGGAAACACCATGTATTTT	CASSQGSGSGNTMYF
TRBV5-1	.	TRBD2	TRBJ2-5	TGCGCCAGCAGCTTGGGTGCTAGCGGGAGGGCCTCCCAAGAGACCCAGTACTTC	CASSLGASGRASQETQYF
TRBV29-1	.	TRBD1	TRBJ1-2	TGCAGCGATTTCGGGACAGAGGGTGGCTACACCTTC	CSDFGTEGGYTF
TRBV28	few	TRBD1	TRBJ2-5	TGTGCCAGCAGATCCTCCGGGACAGGGGGATGGGGGGAGACCCAGTACTTC	CASRSSGTGGWGETQYF
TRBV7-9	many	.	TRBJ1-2	TGTGCCAGCAGAACAGCTAACTATGGCTACACCTTC	CASRTANYGYTF
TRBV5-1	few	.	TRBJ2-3	TGCGCCAGCAGCTTGGCCGACATTAACACAGATACGCAGTATTTT	CASSLADINTDTQYF
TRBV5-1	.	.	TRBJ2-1	TGCGCCAGCAGCGAACAACGACCGAGTAATGAGCAGTTCTTC	CASSEQRPSNEQFF
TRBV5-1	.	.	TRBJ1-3	TGCGCCAGCAGCTTGGGACCCCGAGCGGCTGGAAACACCATATATTTT	CASSLGPRAAGNTIYF
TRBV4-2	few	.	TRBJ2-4	TGTGCCAGCAGCCAAGAAAGCCTCGAGAGGGGGGTTCAGTACTTC	CASSQESLERGVQYF
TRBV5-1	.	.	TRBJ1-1	TGCGCCAGCAGTTCCGGGTATCGGGCAGGGGCCATGAGCACTGAAGCTTTCTTT	CASSSGYRAGAMSTEAFF
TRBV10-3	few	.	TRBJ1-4	TGTGCCAGCCGGGCACAGAACCATAATGAAAAACTGTTTTTT	CASRAQNHNEKLFF
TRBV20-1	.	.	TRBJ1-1	TGCAGTGCTAGAGGGGCAGGAGGGAACACTGAAGCTTTCTTT	CSARGAGGNTEAFF
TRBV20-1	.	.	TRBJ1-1	TGCAGTGCACCTGACCAGACAGTGACCACTGAAGCTTTCTTT	CSAPDQTVTTEAFF
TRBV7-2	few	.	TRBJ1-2	TGTGCCAGCAGCTTAGTACGGGTTGGGACTAACTATGGCTACACCTTC	CASSLVRVGTNYGYTF
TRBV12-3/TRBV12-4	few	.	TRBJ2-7	TGTGCCAGCAAGCGAAGGAACGAGCAGTACTTC	CASKRRNEQYF
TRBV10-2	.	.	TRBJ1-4	TGCGCCAGCAGGGGGACGTTGGAAGAAAAACTGTTTTTT	CASRGTLEEKLFF
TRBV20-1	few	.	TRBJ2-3	TGCAGTGCTAGGGACAGAATTGGGTCAGATACGCAGTATTTT	CSARDRIGSDTQYF
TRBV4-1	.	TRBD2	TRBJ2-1	TGCGCCAGCAGCAAACTAGCGGGAAAATGGGATGAGCAGTTCTTC	CASSKLAGKWDEQFF
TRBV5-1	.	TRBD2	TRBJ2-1	TGCGCCAGCAGCGGATCCGGGACTAGCGGGGGTCGGGACTACAATGAGCAGTTCTTC	CASSGSGTSGGRDYNEQFF
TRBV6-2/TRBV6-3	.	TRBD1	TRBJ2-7	TGTGCCAGCAGTTACCATTGGACAGGTTACGAGCAGTACTTC	CASSYHWTGYEQYF
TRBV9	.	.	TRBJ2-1	TGTGCCAGCAGTAAAGCGGGCGATATGTCCTACAATGAGCAGTTCTTC	CASSKAGDMSYNEQFF